This entry lists 28 T cell receptor beta chains sequenced from one sample in a study of neoadjuvant anti-PD-1 for oral cavity cancer. The method was immunoSEQ multiplex PCR; TCRdb's version includes in-frame clones alone and lacks a portion of them. This table holds 13,000 to 15,000 clones, roughly 73% found once. Material: PBMCs, obtained before nivolumab (anti-PD-1) treatment. The receptors were sampled from a person aged 40 to 85 with oral cavity squamous cell carcinoma.

The table lists this clone with a few counts. This rearrangement joins TRBV7-9 to TRBJ1-5, with D possibly TRBD1 on 6 matching bases. In germline, CDR1 is SEHNR, CDR2 FQNEAQ (reference sequence). V dropped 8 bases and J dropped 1 base, with 18 bases sitting between them. The CDR3 runs to 16 residues. As DNA, the CDR3 is TGTGCCAGCGGAGGAGCAGGGGAGAGGAGCAATCAGCCCCAGCATTTT. It codes for CASGGAGERSNQPQHF.

This sequence joins TRBV2 and TRBJ1-5, with D maybe TRBD1 (5 bases). The CDR3 has 15 amino acids. V was cut by 6 bases and J by 1 base, with 13 bases left in between. In germline, CDR1 is SNHLY, CDR2 FYNNEI. The CDR3: CASRMSWDSNQPQHF. Written as DNA, the CDR3 is TGTGCCAGCAGAATGTCTTGGGACAGCAATCAGCCCCAGCATTTT.

The chain couples TRBV15 to TRBJ2-7; 13 nucleotides match TRBD2. The germline CDR1 and CDR2 sequences are LNHNV and YYDKDF (reference sequence). Losses at the gene ends were 0 bases for V and 7 bases for J; bases not matched to a gene: 6. The CDR3 length is 16 residues. This CDR3 is CATSRDLTSGRTEQYF. CDR3 nucleotides: TGTGCCACCAGCAGAGATTTGACTAGCGGGAGGACGGAGCAGTACTTC.

The J gene is TRBJ2-2, the V gene TRBV9; D assignment may be TRBD1 or TRBD2 (5 bases each). Trimming shortened V by 1 base and J by 2 bases, and 12 bases separated the two germline ends. Per the germline V gene, CDR1 is SGDLS and CDR2 is YYNGEE. The CDR3 contains 16 residues. The CDR3 DNA follows: TGTGCCAGCAGCGTACAAACGGGACGAAACACCGGGGAGCTGTTTTTT. It codes for CASSVQTGRNTGELFF.

This sequence joins TRBV19 and TRBJ2-1; 12 positions match TRBD2. With V trimmed by 2 bases and J by 1 base, 3 bases remained unmatched. The CDR3 has 17 residues. From germline, CDR1 is LNHDA and CDR2 SQIVND (reference sequence). The CDR3 bases are TGTGCCAGTAGTATAACGCTAGCGGGGGGGTCCTACAATGAGCAGTTCTTC. Amino acids: CASSITLAGGSYNEQFF.

V is TRBV4-2 and J is TRBJ2-1; 7 nucleotides match TRBD2. The V gene's germline CDR1 is LGHNA and CDR2 YNFKEQ. This CDR3 comprises 17 residues. The junction had 5 bases not matched to a gene; V was cut back by 0 bases and J by 0 bases. CDR3 nucleotides: TGTGCCAGCAGCCAAGATCCGGGCGGGGGCTCCTACAATGAGCAGTTCTTC. It yields the protein CASSQDPGGGSYNEQFF.

In its sample, this clone was seen a few times. The chain couples TRBV9 to TRBJ2-7, with 10 nucleotides matching TRBD1. The CDR3 covers 15 residues. V lost 2 bases and J lost 4; bases outside the gene matches: 6. From germline, CDR1 is SGDLS and CDR2 YYNGEE. As DNA, the CDR3 is TGTGCCAGCAGCGTCGGACCGGGACAGGGGTACGAGCAGTACTTC. It specifies CASSVGPGQGYEQYF.

The rearrangement links TRBV11-2 to TRBJ2-3; 7 bases line up with TRBD2. CDR1 SGHAT and CDR2 FQNNGV come from the germline V gene. The length of the CDR3 is 18 residues. V lost 8 bases, J lost 5 bases, and 22 bases stayed unmatched. CDR3 sequence: CASRKTGTVGRELDTQYF. Here the CDR3 DNA reads TGTGCCAGCCGAAAAACCGGGACGGTCGGGCGGGAGCTAGATACGCAGTATTTT.

The gene calls are TRBV7-3 and TRBJ2-3; 11 nucleotides agree with TRBD2. The V gene end was trimmed by 4 bases and the J gene end by 4 bases; junction bases not matched to a gene: 10. The CDR3 extends over 17 amino acids. Germline V gene data show CDR1 as SGHTA and CDR2 as FQGTGA. CDR3 nucleotides: TGTGCCAGCAGCTATTTAGCGGGAGGGCCGGATCCAGATACGCAGTATTTT. Protein: CASSYLAGGPDPDTQYF. The full variable domain, in which reference TRBV7-3 and TRBJ2-3 provide the parts outside the CDR3, is GAGVSQTPSNKVTEKGKYVELRCDPISGHTALYWYRQSLGQGPEFLIYFQGTGAADDSGLPNDRFFAVRPEGSVSTLKIQRTERGDSAVYLCASSYLAGGPDPDTQYFGPGTRLTVL.

The chain couples TRBV5-1 to TRBJ2-7, with D possibly matching TRBD2 (6 bases). Germline V CDR1 and CDR2: SGHRS, YFSETQ. V was shortened by 0 bases and J by 0 bases, with 10 bases between the two germline ends. There are 15 residues in the CDR3. CDR3 in DNA: TGCGCCAGCAGCTTGGAACCCGGGAGCTCCTACGAGCAGTACTTC. This gives the protein CASSLEPGSSYEQYF.

CDR3 sequence reads: CASSLVPGTGIGEQYF. CDR3 DNA: TGCGCCAGCAGCTTAGTACCCGGGACAGGGATAGGCGAGCAGTACTTC. This chain connects TRBV5-1 to TRBJ2-7; TRBD1 aligns across 9 bases. This CDR3 is 16 amino acids long. CDR1 and CDR2 from the germline V gene are SGHRS and YFSETQ. V was pared by 2 bases and J by 6 bases, with 12 bases of the junction left unmatched.

The CDR3 sequence: CASIVTGPYEQYF. The CDR3 DNA reads as TGTGCCAGCATAGTGACAGGGCCCTACGAGCAGTACTTC. This rearrangement joins TRBV2 to TRBJ2-7; 7 positions agree with TRBD1. The J segment lost 2 bases and the V segment lost 7 bases, leaving 5 bases of the junction unmatched. Germline V gene data show CDR1 as SNHLY and CDR2 as FYNNEI. The CDR3 has 13 amino acids.

V and J are TRBV6-4 and TRBJ2-1, with 9 bases that match TRBD2. The CDR3 totals 15 residues. Germline loops: CDR1 MRHNA, CDR2 SNTAGT. V lost 4 bases to trimming and J lost 9 bases; unmatched junction nucleotides: 10. CDR3 amino acids: CASSVRLAEWGEQFF. Here the CDR3 DNA reads TGTGCCAGCAGTGTCAGACTAGCGGAGTGGGGTGAGCAGTTCTTC.

The genes are TRBV5-6 and TRBJ1-6; maybe TRBD1 (6 bases). Trimming left V 2 bases short and J 6 bases short, with 9 bases between. The CDR3 loop spans 14 amino acids. Germline V gene lookup returns CDR1 SGHDT and CDR2 YYEEEE. CDR3 loop: CASSLQGVNSPLHF. The DNA for the CDR3 is TGTGCCAGCAGCTTACAGGGCGTTAATTCACCCCTCCACTTT.

Concerning this clone: One end of the junction varies from germline; a read error may be responsible. Additional DNA sequences in this sample encode the identical CDR3. This chain's CDR3 is CASSRGQGANYGYTF. The CDR3 DNA reads as TGCGCCAGCAGCCGAGGACAGGGGGCCAACTATGGCTACACCTTC. The rearrangement links TRBV11-2 to TRBJ1-2; 11 bases align to TRBD1. CDR3 length equals 15 residues. Germline lookup yields CDR1 SGHAT and CDR2 FQNNGV.

The rearrangement joins TRBV30 to TRBJ1-2, with 8 bases identical to TRBD1. CDR1 and CDR2 (germline): GTSNPN, SVGIG (reference sequence). The CDR3 extends over 13 amino acids. V shed 1 base and J 4 bases; nucleotides not matched to a gene: 2. The CDR3 sequence: CAWSEGQVYGYTF. CDR3 nucleotides: TGTGCCTGGAGTGAGGGACAGGTCTATGGCTACACCTTC.

This chain connects TRBV9 to TRBJ2-2, with D perhaps TRBD2 (5 bases). The CDR3 extends over 14 amino acids. Germline CDR1 and CDR2: SGDLS and YYNGEE. Trimming stripped 5 bases from V and 2 bases from J, with 10 bases between. The CDR3 DNA reads as TGTGCCAGCAGGCGAGGGTCCAACACCGGGGAGCTGTTTTTT. Translation: CASRRGSNTGELFF.

This chain links TRBV19 with TRBJ1-4; D ambiguous. V was pared by 1 base and J by 8 bases, with 8 bases between. The CDR3 length is 13 residues. Germline V lookup: CDR1 LNHDA, CDR2 SQIVND (reference sequence). In DNA, the CDR3 is TGTGCCAGTAGTATAGCCCCACGGGAAAAACTGTTTTTT. Residues: CASSIAPREKLFF.

This clone has just a few counts. The chain has TRBV11-2 and TRBJ1-1, with unresolved D. CDR3 length equals 13 residues. From germline, CDR1 is SGHAT and CDR2 FQNNGV. V was cut by 5 bases and J by 6 bases, with 13 bases left in between. The CDR3 is CASSQTTGSEAFF. CDR3 bases: TGTGCCAGCAGCCAGACTACGGGATCTGAAGCTTTCTTT.

The chain combines TRBV10-2 with TRBJ1-1, with D unclear. V lost 3 bases and J 1 base, leaving 9 bases between the germline ends. The germline CDR1 and CDR2 sequences are WSHSY and SAAADI. This CDR3 is 14 amino acids long. The CDR3 DNA reads as TGCGCCAGCAGTGATTTTCTGGAGAACACTGAAGCTTTCTTT. This gives the protein CASSDFLENTEAFF.

This clone was observed a few times. The J gene is TRBJ1-1, the V gene TRBV27; 8 bases align to TRBD1. V lost 8 bases to trimming and J lost 5 bases; unmatched junction nucleotides: 13. CDR3 length: 15 amino acids. Germline CDR1 is MNHEY and CDR2 is SMNVEV (reference sequence). The CDR3 reads CASAPLQGALTEAFF. CDR3 nucleotide sequence: TGTGCCAGCGCTCCCCTCCAGGGGGCTTTAACTGAAGCTTTCTTT.

This sequence joins TRBV11-2 and TRBJ1-2, with 8 bases aligning to TRBD1. Germline trimming cut 7 bases from V and 4 bases from J; bases unmatched to any gene: 5. Per the germline V gene, CDR1 is SGHAT and CDR2 is FQNNGV. This CDR3 is built from 13 residues. For the CDR3, the DNA is TGTGCCAGCAACTCGGACAGGGCCTATGGCTACACCTTC. Encoded protein: CASNSDRAYGYTF.

The V and J genes are TRBV5-1 and TRBJ1-1, with a possible D match to TRBD1 (5 bases). This CDR3 is 12 amino acids long. Germline-derived CDR1 and CDR2 are SGHRS and YFSETQ. Trimming cost V 3 bases and J 3 bases, with 6 bases left between them. The CDR3 nucleotides are TGCGCCAGCAGCTCAGGGTACACTGAAGCTTTCTTT. Its protein product is CASSSGYTEAFF.

The V and J genes are TRBV4-1 and TRBJ1-6, with 7 positions matching TRBD1. The CDR3 is 14 amino acids. Germline-derived CDR1 and CDR2 are MGHRA and YSYEKL. V lost 4 bases to trimming and J lost 6 bases; unmatched junction nucleotides: 3. The CDR3 nucleotides read TGCGCCAGCAGCCCGGGACAGCTTAATTCACCCCTCCACTTT. This encodes CASSPGQLNSPLHF.

J is TRBJ2-5 and V is TRBV11-3; 7 bases are shared with TRBD2. Unmatched junction bases numbered 13, after V lost 1 base and J lost 5 bases. The CDR3 consists of 17 residues. Germline CDR1 and CDR2: SGHNT and YENEEA. The CDR3 coding sequence is TGTGCCAGCAGCTTAGGGGGTCTCGGGCGGGAGCGCGAGACCCAGTACTTC. Its translation is CASSLGGLGRERETQYF.

This clone was detected only a few times. The CDR3 coding sequence is TGTGCCAGCAGTTCTCAGGGTCAGCCCCAGCATTTT. This encodes CASSSQGQPQHF. The chain couples TRBV27 to TRBJ1-5, with D possibly being TRBD1 (5 bases). V lost 4 bases to trimming and J lost 6 bases, with 7 bases between them. CDR1 MNHEY and CDR2 SMNVEV come from the germline V gene (reference sequence). The CDR3 extends over 12 amino acids.

The genes are TRBV4-1 and TRBJ2-3, with 9 bases identical to TRBD1. J was trimmed by 3 bases and V by 1 base; bases with no gene match: 5. This CDR3 is 16 amino acids long. Per germline, CDR1 MGHRA and CDR2 YSYEKL. The CDR3 is CASSQGQGVETDTQYF. The CDR3, as DNA: TGCGCCAGCAGCCAAGGACAGGGGGTCGAGACAGATACGCAGTATTTT.

CDR3 region: CASTDRGASYEQYF. DNA for the CDR3: TGTGCCAGCACCGACAGGGGGGCATCCTACGAGCAGTACTTC. The V and J genes are TRBV2 and TRBJ2-7; 9 bases match TRBD1. CDR1 SNHLY and CDR2 FYNNEI come from the germline V gene. This CDR3 has 14 amino acids. Trimming cost V 7 bases and J 1 base; bases outside gene matches: 5.